This TCR beta chain was sequenced in a study of persistence of HIV-infected CD4 T cells. The libraries were made with immunoSEQ version 4 in survey mode. The repertoire was sequenced with immunoSEQ multiplex PCR; TCRdb's copy has only in-frame clones and lacks some. The sample includes 36,000 or so clones, 82% of them seen just once. Overlapping HIV-1 Gag 15-mer peptides at about 1 ug per peptide per mL were used. Memory cells lacking CD40L and CD69 with high CD45RO were sorted. Germline assignment: CDR1 SNHLY and CDR2 FYNNEI. The CDR3 is 13 amino acids. V gave up 2 bases and J gave up 10 bases, with 9 bases separating them. In regard to this clone: Antigen: not known.

The chain couples TRBV2 to TRBJ1-6, with D unresolved. Source: cultured CD4+ T cells from PBMCs, taken from a patient who received antiretroviral therapy. This sequence originates from an adult with HIV. The donor label of this sample is uncertain. DNA for the CDR3: TGTGCCAGCAGTGAAAGGGTTCGATCACCCCTCCACTTT. Amino acid sequence: CASSERVRSPLHF.